This T cell receptor (beta chain) comes out of a study of CD8 T cells in Susac syndrome. With random hexamers, reverse transcription was performed on about 0.45 to 1 ug of RNA. Via MiXCR, TCRdb re-called the immunoSEQ multiplex PCR reads, giving one row per CDR3 protein. The repertoire has about 150,000 distinct CDR3 sequences, roughly 95% of them found once; the top ten carry around 0.15%. The ends lost 6 bases at V and 1 base at J; junction bases unmatched: 8. CDR1 and CDR2 from the germline V gene are SQVTM and ANQGSEA. This CDR3 has 15 amino acids. Sequencing was performed on CD4+ T cells from PBMCs. The V call is TRBV29-1, the J call TRBJ1-1, with 10 bases aligning to TRBD1. This clonotype originated in a human donor with Susac syndrome. The CDR3 sequence is CSVEGQGKSNTEAFF. The CDR3 coding sequence is TGCAGCGTAGAGGGACAGGGGAAATCGAACACTGAAGCTTTCTTT.